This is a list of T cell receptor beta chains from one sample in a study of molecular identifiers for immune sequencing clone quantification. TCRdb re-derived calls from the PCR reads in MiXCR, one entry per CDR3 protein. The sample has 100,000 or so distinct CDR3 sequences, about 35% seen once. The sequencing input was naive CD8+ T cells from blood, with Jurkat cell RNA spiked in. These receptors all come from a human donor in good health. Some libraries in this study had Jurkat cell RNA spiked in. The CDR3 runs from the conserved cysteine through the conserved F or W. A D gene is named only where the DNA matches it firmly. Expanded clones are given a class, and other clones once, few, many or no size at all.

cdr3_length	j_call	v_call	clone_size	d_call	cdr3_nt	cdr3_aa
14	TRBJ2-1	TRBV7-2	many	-	TGTGCCAGCAGCTTACTGAGCTCCTACAATGAGCAGTTCTTC	CASSLLSSYNEQFF
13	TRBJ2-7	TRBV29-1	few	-	TGCAGCGTCGAAAACCAGGGCCCCTACGAGCAGTACTTC	CSVENQGPYEQYF
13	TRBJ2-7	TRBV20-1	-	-	TGCAGTGCTAGGGCCAGTCACTTCTACGAGCAGTACTTC	CSARASHFYEQYF
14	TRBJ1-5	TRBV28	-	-	TGTGCCAGCAGTTTATTTGCAGGGGACCAGCCCCAGCATTTT	CASSLFAGDQPQHF
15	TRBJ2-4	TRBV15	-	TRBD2	TGTGCCACCGGCAGAGCGGGGTTAGACAAAAACATTCAGTACTTC	CATGRAGLDKNIQYF
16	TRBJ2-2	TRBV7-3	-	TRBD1	TGTGCCAGCAGCCCCGCAGGGGGCGCGAAAACCGGGGAGCTGTTTTTT	CASSPAGGAKTGELFF
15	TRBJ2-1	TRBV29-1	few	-	TGCAGCGTTGAACAGGAACTCATCTCCTACAATGAGCAGTTCTTC	CSVEQELISYNEQFF
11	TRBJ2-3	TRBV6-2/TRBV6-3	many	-	TGTGCCAGCAGTCACCCGGATACGCAGTATTTT	CASSHPDTQYF
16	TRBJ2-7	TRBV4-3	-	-	TGCGCCAGCAGCCCCACCCTCCGGGGGAGCTCCTACGAGCAGTACTTC	CASSPTLRGSSYEQYF
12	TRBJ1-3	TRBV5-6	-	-	TGTGCCAGCAGCTTATCTGGAAACACCATATATTTT	CASSLSGNTIYF
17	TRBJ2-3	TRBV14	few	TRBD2	TGTGCCAGCAGCCCCCGGACTAGCGGGAGTCGGACAGATACGCAGTATTTT	CASSPRTSGSRTDTQYF
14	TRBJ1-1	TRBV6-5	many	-	TGTGCCAGCATACTTTATGCGGGTTCTACTGAAGCTTTCTTT	CASILYAGSTEAFF
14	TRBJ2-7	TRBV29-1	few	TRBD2	TGCAGCGTTGAGGGAGCGGGGAGCTCCTACGAGCAGTACTTC	CSVEGAGSSYEQYF
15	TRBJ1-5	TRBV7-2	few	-	TGTGCCAGCAGCTTATCGACGGGGGTGACTCAGCCCCAGCATTTT	CASSLSTGVTQPQHF
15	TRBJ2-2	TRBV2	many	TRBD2	TGTGCCAGCAGTAGGACTAGCGGGAACACCGGGGAGCTGTTTTTT	CASSRTSGNTGELFF
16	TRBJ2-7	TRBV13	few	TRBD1	TGTGCCAGCAGCTTACTGTCAGGGGGTGACTCCTACGGGCAGTACTTC	CASSLLSGGDSYGQYF
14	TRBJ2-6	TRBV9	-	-	TGTGCCAGCTGCGTAGGGCTCGGGGCCAACGTCCTGACTTTC	CASCVGLGANVLTF
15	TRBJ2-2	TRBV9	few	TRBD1	TGTGCCAGCAGCGTAGCAGGGGGCGCTCACGGGGAGCTGTTTTTT	CASSVAGGAHGELFF
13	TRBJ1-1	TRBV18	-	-	TGTGCCAGCTTACCTTTACAGTACACTGAAGCTTTCTTT	CASLPLQYTEAFF
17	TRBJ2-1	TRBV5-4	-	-	TGTGCCAGCAGCTTGGCAGCAGGTCCTTTCTCTCCCATTGAGCAGTTCTTC	CASSLAAGPFSPIEQFF
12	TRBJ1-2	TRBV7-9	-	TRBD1	TGTGCCAGCAGCTTAGAATCGACAGGGGACACCTTC	CASSLESTGDTF
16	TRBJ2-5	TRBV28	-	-	TGTGCCAGCAGTGCCCCCCATGTAGGGTATCAAGAGACCCAGTACTTC	CASSAPHVGYQETQYF
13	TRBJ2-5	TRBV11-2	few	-	TGTGCCAGCAGCTCAGACCATGTAGAGACCCAGTACTTC	CASSSDHVETQYF
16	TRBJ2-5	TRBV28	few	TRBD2	TGTGCCAGCAGACCCGGGACTAGCGGGTTCCAAGAGACCCAGTACTTC	CASRPGTSGFQETQYF
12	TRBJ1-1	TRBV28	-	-	TGTGCCAGCATAAGCCGAGCAACTGAAGCTTTCTTT	CASISRATEAFF
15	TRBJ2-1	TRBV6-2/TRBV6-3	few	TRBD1	TGTGCCAGCAGTCTACAGGGGTCCTCCTACAATGAGCAGTTCTTC	CASSLQGSSYNEQFF
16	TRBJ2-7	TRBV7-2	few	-	TGTGCCAGCAGCTTAGCACTTTTGGAGGGTAACTACGAGCAGTACTTC	CASSLALLEGNYEQYF
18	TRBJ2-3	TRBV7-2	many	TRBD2	TGTGCCAGCAGCAACCCCGTCATAGCGGGAGGGCCTCCAGATACGCAGTATTTT	CASSNPVIAGGPPDTQYF
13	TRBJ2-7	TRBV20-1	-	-	TGCAGTGCTCCAGACAGGAATTCCTACGAGCAGTACTTC	CSAPDRNSYEQYF
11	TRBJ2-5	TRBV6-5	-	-	TGTGTCAGTGCTCTGGGAGAGACCCAGTACTTC	CVSALGETQYF
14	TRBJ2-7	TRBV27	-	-	TGTGCCAGCAGCCTTTCGAGCCCCCCCTACGAGCAGTACTTC	CASSLSSPPYEQYF
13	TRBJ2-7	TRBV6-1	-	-	TGTGCCAGCAGTGAACCCGGCGGCTACGAGCAGTACTTC	CASSEPGGYEQYF
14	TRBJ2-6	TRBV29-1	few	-	TGCAGCGTCCGCGGGTCCGCTGGGGCCAACGTCCTGACTTTC	CSVRGSAGANVLTF
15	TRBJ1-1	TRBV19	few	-	TGTGCCAGTAGTATCAGTAGTCAGGGAGACACTGAAGCTTTCTTT	CASSISSQGDTEAFF
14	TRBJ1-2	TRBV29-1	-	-	TGCAGCACCACGGCCCAGGGAGGTGATAATGGCTACACCTTC	CSTTAQGGDNGYTF
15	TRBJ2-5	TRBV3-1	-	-	TGTGCCAGCAGCCAAGAGACTAGATACCAAGAGACCCAGTACTTC	CASSQETRYQETQYF
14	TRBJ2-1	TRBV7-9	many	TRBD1	TGTGCCAGCAGCTGGCTCAAAGGGGGCGGTGAGCAGTTCTTC	CASSWLKGGGEQFF
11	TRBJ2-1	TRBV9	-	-	TGTGCCAGCAGCCCGGGATTTGAGCAGTTCTTC	CASSPGFEQFF
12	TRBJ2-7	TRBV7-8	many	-	TGTGCCAGCAGCCTTTCCCCTCGGGAGCAGTACTTC	CASSLSPREQYF
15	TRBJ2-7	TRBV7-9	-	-	TGTGCCAGCGGCCAAGCCGGGACCGAGCCCAACGAGCAGTACTTC	CASGQAGTEPNEQYF
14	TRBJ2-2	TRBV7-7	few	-	TGTGCCAGCAGCTTAGGGCCGGGGACCGGGGAGCTGTTTTTT	CASSLGPGTGELFF
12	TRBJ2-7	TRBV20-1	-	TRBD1	TGCAGTCCCGGGACAGGGGGTTTCGAGCTGTACTTC	CSPGTGGFELYF
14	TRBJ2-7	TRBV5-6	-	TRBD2	TGTGCCAGCAACCGGGCGGGGGGAGTCTACGAGCAGTACTTC	CASNRAGGVYEQYF
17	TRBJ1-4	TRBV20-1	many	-	TGCAGTGCTAGAGATGCCTCCGTACTGGGATATAATGAAAAACTGTTTTTT	CSARDASVLGYNEKLFF
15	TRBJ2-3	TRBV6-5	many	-	TGTGCCAGCAGTTACGGTCAGGGAGGTGCAGATACGCAGTATTTT	CASSYGQGGADTQYF
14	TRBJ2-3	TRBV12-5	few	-	TGTGCTAGTGGTTTGGCTGGGTTTGGAGATACGCAGTATTTT	CASGLAGFGDTQYF
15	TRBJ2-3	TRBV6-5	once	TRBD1	TGTGCCAGCAGTTGGTCAGGGGGCGCAGGGGATATGCAGTATTTT	CASSWSGGAGDMQYF
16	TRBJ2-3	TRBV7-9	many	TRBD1	TGTGCCAGCAGCTCGACAGGGGAGGTTAGGACAGATACGCAGTATTTT	CASSSTGEVRTDTQYF
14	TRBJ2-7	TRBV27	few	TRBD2	TGTGCCAGCATGACTCCGCGGGAGGGGCGCGAGCAGTACTTC	CASMTPREGREQYF
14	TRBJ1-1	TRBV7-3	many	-	TGTGCCAGCAGCTTAGGCGGGACGAACACTGAAGCTTTCTTT	CASSLGGTNTEAFF
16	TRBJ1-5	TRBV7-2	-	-	TGTACCAGCAGCTCCGGGGTCAGATATAGCAATCAGCCCCAGCATTTT	CTSSSGVRYSNQPQHF
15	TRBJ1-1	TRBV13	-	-	TGTGCCAGCAGCTTAGGCCACCAGGGGAACACTGAAGCTTTCTTT	CASSLGHQGNTEAFF
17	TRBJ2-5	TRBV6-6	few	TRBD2	TGTGCCAGCAGTTTTTTAGCGGGGCCCCACCAGGTAGAGACCCAGTACTTC	CASSFLAGPHQVETQYF
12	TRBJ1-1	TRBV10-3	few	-	TGTGCCATCTGGGGCGGAAACACTGAAGCTTTCTTT	CAIWGGNTEAFF
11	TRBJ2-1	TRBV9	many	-	TGTGCCAGCAGCGTAGGACGTGAGCAGTTCTTC	CASSVGREQFF
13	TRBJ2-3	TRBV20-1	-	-	TGCAGTGCCCCCACTGAAGGGCCAGATACGCAGTATTTT	CSAPTEGPDTQYF
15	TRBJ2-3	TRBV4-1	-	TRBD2	TGCGCCAGCAGCCAAGATCGGGAGGGGGCAGATACGCAGTATTTT	CASSQDREGADTQYF
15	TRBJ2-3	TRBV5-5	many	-	TGTGCCAGCAGCTTGCCTTTCTCGGGCACAGATACGCAGTATTTT	CASSLPFSGTDTQYF
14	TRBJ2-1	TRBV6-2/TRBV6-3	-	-	TGTGCCAGCAGCCCCACCGCGGACTACAAAGAGCAGTTCTTC	CASSPTADYKEQFF
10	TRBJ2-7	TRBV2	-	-	TGTGCCAGCAGCGGGGTCGAGCAGTACTTC	CASSGVEQYF